Presented here are 17 T cell receptor beta chains from one specimen sequenced in a study of blood T cell repertoires in COVID-19. Profiling relied on immunoSEQ multiplex PCR, and the TCRdb table lists in-frame clones only, not all of them. Among more than 300,000 clones listed, 88% were seen once. Sequencing input: PBMCs or T cells enriched from blood (not recorded which). These receptors were obtained from a woman between 18 and 29 years old who had recovered from COVID-19.

This clone appeared once. The chain uses TRBV7-2 and TRBJ2-2; TRBD2 might be the D (6 bases). V dropped 1 base and J dropped 5 bases, with 8 bases sitting between them. The CDR3 contains 14 residues. Germline loops: CDR1 SGHTA, CDR2 FQGNSA. In nucleotides, the CDR3 is TGTGCCAGCAGCTTAGGGGGACTTACCGGGGAGCTGTTTTTT. Translating it yields CASSLGGLTGELFF.

V gene TRBV19 combines with J gene TRBJ2-3; TRBD1 agrees at 8 bases. CDR3 size: 13 residues. Germline V gene lookup returns CDR1 LNHDA and CDR2 SQIVND (reference sequence). J was trimmed by 3 bases and V by 7 bases; bases with no gene match: 3. CDR3 protein: CASKNRGTDTQYF. The CDR3 coding sequence is TGTGCCAGTAAAAACAGGGGGACAGATACGCAGTATTTT.

The chain joins TRBV9 to TRBJ1-1; D is perhaps TRBD1 (5 bases). In germline, CDR1 is SGDLS, CDR2 YYNGEE. This CDR3 is built from 15 residues. Trimming left V 0 bases short and J 6 bases short, with 15 bases between. CDR3 DNA sequence: TGTGCCAGCAGCGTAGTACTCACAGCAGGGCCTGAAGCTTTCTTT. It is translated as CASSVVLTAGPEAFF.

The chain recombines TRBV10-3 with TRBJ2-2, with 9 nucleotides matching TRBD2. The CDR3 is made up of 16 amino acids. The ends lost 3 bases at V and 1 base at J; junction bases unmatched: 3. The V gene's germline CDR1 is ENHRY and CDR2 SYGVKD. CDR3: CAISDVLAGNTGELFF. The CDR3 DNA sequence: TGTGCCATCAGTGATGTACTAGCGGGGAACACCGGGGAGCTGTTTTTT.

The rearrangement joins TRBV19 to TRBJ1-3; maybe TRBD1 (6 bases). The length of the CDR3 is 15 residues. Trimming stripped 2 bases from V and 4 bases from J, with 12 bases between. The germline CDR1 and CDR2 sequences are LNHDA and SQIVND (reference sequence). The CDR3 spells CASSISGAEGNTIYF. The CDR3 DNA is TGTGCCAGTAGTATATCAGGGGCTGAAGGAAACACCATATATTTT. The full variable domain, completed using reference TRBV19 and TRBJ1-3, is DGGITQSPKYLFRKEGQNVTLSCEQNLNHDAMYWYRQDPGQGLRLIYYSQIVNDFQKGDIAEGYSVSREKKESFPLTVTSAQKNPTAFYLCASSISGAEGNTIYFGEGSWLTVV.

The V call is TRBV6-2 or TRBV6-3, the J call TRBJ1-6, with 10 bases identical to TRBD1. The CDR3 has 16 amino acids. Germline V gene data show CDR1 as MNHEY and CDR2 as SVGEGT. Germline trimming cut 0 bases from V and 11 bases from J; bases unmatched to any gene: 7. CDR3 protein: CASSYSPGTGVPPLHF. CDR3 in DNA: TGTGCCAGCAGTTACTCTCCCGGGACAGGGGTCCCACCCCTCCACTTT.

In its sample, this clone was seen once. The chain recombines TRBV3-1 (or the pseudogene TRBV3-2) with TRBJ1-2; D gene uncertain. Germline V CDR1 and CDR2: LGHDT, YNNKEL (reference sequence). The germline V and J ends were trimmed by 5 bases and 4 bases, with 11 bases remaining between them. The CDR3 sequence is 13 residues long. This CDR3 is CASSAGKRYGYTF. As DNA, the CDR3 is TGTGCCAGCAGCGCCGGTAAGCGCTATGGCTACACCTTC.

This clone was recorded only once. This specimen includes other DNA sequences encoding the same CDR3. V is TRBV7-3 and J is TRBJ1-1, with a weak D call TRBD1 (5 bases). Germline lookup yields CDR1 SGHTA and CDR2 FQGTGA. V was trimmed by 4 bases and J by 1 base, leaving 10 bases between them. CDR3 size: 14 residues. This CDR3 reads CASSSPDRNTEAFF. The CDR3 DNA reads TGTGCCAGCAGCTCACCCGACAGGAACACTGAAGCTTTCTTT.

Turning to this clone: Germline is not matched at one junction end, which may reflect a read error. The rearrangement links TRBV7-7 to TRBJ2-2; a possible D gene is TRBD1 (6 bases). The length of the CDR3 is 16 residues. Germline loops: CDR1 SSHAT, CDR2 FNYEAQ (reference sequence). The CDR3 protein is CASSLALTGNTGELFF. The CDR3 bases are TGTGCTAGCAGCTTAGCGTTGACAGGGAACACCGGGGAGCTGTTTTTT. Complete variable domain (other parts from reference TRBV7-7 and TRBJ2-2): GAGVSQSPRYKVTKRGQDVTLRCDPISSHATLYWYQQALGQGPEFLTYFNYEAQPDKSGLPSDRFSAERPEGSISTLTIQRTEQRDSAMYRCASSLALTGNTGELFFGEGSRLTVL.

The gene calls are TRBV15 and TRBJ1-1; 8 nucleotides line up with TRBD1. The CDR3 sequence is 14 residues long. Losses at the gene ends were 1 base for V and 10 bases for J; bases not matched to a gene: 8. Germline CDR1 is LNHNV and CDR2 is YYDKDF (reference sequence). The CDR3 spells CATSRVGQGRGAFF. CDR3 sequence (DNA): TGTGCCACCAGCAGAGTTGGACAGGGACGTGGAGCTTTCTTT.

The chain carries TRBV13 and TRBJ1-4; 9 bases agree with TRBD1. The germline V gene encodes CDR1 PRHDT and CDR2 FYEKMQ (reference sequence). The CDR3 contains 18 residues. V lost 4 bases to trimming and J lost 1 base; unmatched junction nucleotides: 10. The CDR3 reads CASSSRIDRGRTNEKLFF. The CDR3 nucleotides are TGTGCCAGCAGCTCCCGCATCGACAGGGGGAGAACTAATGAAAAACTGTTTTTT. The full variable domain, completed using reference TRBV13 and TRBJ1-4, is AAGVIQSPRHLIKEKRETATLKCYPIPRHDTVYWYQQGPGQDPQFLISFYEKMQSDKGSIPDRFSAQQFSDYHSELNMSSLELGDSALYFCASSSRIDRGRTNEKLFFGSGTQLSVL.

This chain uses TRBV2 with TRBJ2-5; 9 bases are a match to TRBD2. This CDR3 is 15 amino acids long. V lost 4 bases and J lost 4; bases outside the gene matches: 7. Germline V gene data show CDR1 as SNHLY and CDR2 as FYNNEI. The DNA for the CDR3 is TGTGCCAGCAGTGCTGGCGGGGGGGCTGGAGAGACCCAGTACTTC. Its protein is CASSAGGGAGETQYF.

This clone has a handful of counts. This chain connects TRBV5-5 to TRBJ1-6; TRBD1 aligns across 9 bases. The CDR3 runs to 15 residues. Germline trimming cut 4 bases from V and 7 bases from J; bases unmatched to any gene: 6. From germline, CDR1 is SGHKS and CDR2 YYEKEE (reference sequence). The CDR3 region has the DNA TGTGCCAGCAGCAAGGGACAGGGTGGGAATTCACCCCTCCACTTT. Translated: CASSKGQGGNSPLHF.

The genes are TRBV5-1 and TRBJ2-5, with a tentative D call TRBD1 (5 bases). The CDR3 covers 13 residues. Trimming took 7 bases from V and 3 from J, leaving 13 bases between them. The germline CDR1 and CDR2 sequences are SGHRS and YFSETQ. The CDR3 DNA reads as TGCGCCAGCGCTGAAGGGGCTAAAGAGACCCAGTACTTC. As protein: CASAEGAKETQYF.

The chain uses TRBV6-5 and TRBJ2-2, with D possibly matching TRBD2 (5 bases). The germline V and J ends were trimmed by 4 bases and 2 bases, with 11 bases remaining between them. Germline V lookup: CDR1 MNHEY, CDR2 SVGAGI. This CDR3 has 15 residues. In DNA form, the CDR3 reads TGTGCCAGCAGTTCAAGGACTCTTAACACCGGGGAGCTGTTTTTT. Amino acid sequence: CASSSRTLNTGELFF.

The V and J genes are TRBV28 and TRBJ1-2; D gene ambiguous. This CDR3 spans 14 amino acids. The ends were cut back, 2 bases at V and 4 bases at J, with 11 bases in the middle. Germline CDR1 MDHEN, CDR2 SYDVKM. The CDR3 DNA sequence: TGTGCCAGCAGTTTACCCCACGGACTCTATGGCTACACCTTC. Encoded protein: CASSLPHGLYGYTF.

The rearrangement joins TRBV4-3 to TRBJ1-5; a weak D match, TRBD1 (6 bases). From germline, CDR1 is LGHNA and CDR2 YSLEER. The CDR3 loop spans 16 amino acids. V dropped 0 bases and J dropped 0 bases, with 9 bases sitting between them. The CDR3 sequence: CASSQDAGDSNQPQHF. The CDR3 nucleotides read TGCGCCAGCAGCCAAGATGCAGGGGATAGCAATCAGCCCCAGCATTTT.